This entry concerns a single T cell receptor beta chain. Its specificity is unknown. This sample was taken from a study of T cells in Graves' hyperthyroidism and ophthalmopathy. Study-wide results and limits: Ophthalmopathy was identified by the model a median about 6 months ahead of onset.

TCR beta CDR3 region amplification was performed from RNA transcripts. First-round RT-PCR of the TCR CDR3 relied on the HTBI primer set. TCRdb fed the multiplex PCR reads into MiXCR, producing one record per CDR3 protein. Counted here are about 840,000 distinct CDR3 sequences, 38% occurring once; the ten biggest clones make up approximately 8.7%. Graves' hyperthyroidism without ophthalmopathy progression within 18 months was termed stable. Input material: blood. The receptor's source is a man aged 18 to 30 with Graves' hyperthyroidism.

The chain's CDR3 is CASSGQGQVNQPQHF. In DNA, the CDR3 is TGTGCCAGCAGTGGGCAGGGACAAGTGAATCAGCCCCAGCATTTT. The genes are TRBV2 and TRBJ1-5, with D perhaps TRBD1 (6 bases). CDR1 and CDR2 (germline): SNHLY, FYNNEI. V lost 4 bases and J lost 4, with 14 bases in between. The CDR3 has 15 residues.